This record looks at one T cell receptor (beta chain) sequence and its context. The target of this receptor is not known. No base qualities exist here, and no much larger clone lies one base off it. This sample was included in a study of technical replicates of blood from a few donors (dated by TCRdb to 2017 to 2019). V is pared back by 4 bases and J by 5 bases, with 14 bases lying between the germline termini. CDR1 and CDR2, looked up from the germline V gene (reference sequence), are PRHDT and FYEKMQ. The CDR3 spans 14 residues, from the cysteine through the phenylalanine. Kept here is only the CDR3 DNA, which spans 42 bases and is read in frame from base 1. Libraries came from the immunoSEQ multiplex PCR assay. TCRdb mirrors the immuneACCESS table, restricted to in-frame sequences. Some clones are absent from its copies; in checked studies, under half trace to an unresolved V gene, and the reason for the others is unknown. The sample table lists 56,000 or so clones, 93% of them with a count of one. 4.2% of the sample comes from the top ten.

The sample consisted of PBMCs. The clonotype was recovered from a human donor in good health. Some clones in this sample may be carry-over from other donors' samples. The chain employs TRBV13 and TRBJ2-5; D gene: possibly TRBD1, on 5 matching bases. For the CDR3, the sequence is CASSSDPRAETQYF. At the DNA level, the sequence is TGTGCCAGCAGCTCCGACCCCAGGGCGGAGACCCAGTACTTC.